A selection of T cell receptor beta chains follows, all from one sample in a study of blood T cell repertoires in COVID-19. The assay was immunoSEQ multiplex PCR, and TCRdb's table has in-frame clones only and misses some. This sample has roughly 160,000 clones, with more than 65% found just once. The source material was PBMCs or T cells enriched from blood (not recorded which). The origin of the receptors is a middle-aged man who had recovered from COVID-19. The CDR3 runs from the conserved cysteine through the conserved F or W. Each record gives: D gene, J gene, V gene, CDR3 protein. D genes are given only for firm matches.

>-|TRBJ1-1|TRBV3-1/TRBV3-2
CASSQDPGNTEAFF
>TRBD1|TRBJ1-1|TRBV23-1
CASGRQGTNTEAFF
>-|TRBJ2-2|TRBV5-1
CASSLDGGNTGELFF
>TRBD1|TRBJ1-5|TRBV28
CASSHRQGRSNQPQHF
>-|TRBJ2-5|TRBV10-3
CAISESFGGQETQYF
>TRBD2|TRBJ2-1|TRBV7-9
CASSLAGLAGNEQFF
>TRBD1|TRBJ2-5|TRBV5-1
CASSATGGAGETQYF
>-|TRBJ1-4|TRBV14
CASSQADSLSEKLFF
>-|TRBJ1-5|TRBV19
CASNGQYSNQPQHF
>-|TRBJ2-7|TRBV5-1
CASSFKADSYEQYF
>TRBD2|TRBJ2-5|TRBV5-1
CASSSRGGLQETQYF
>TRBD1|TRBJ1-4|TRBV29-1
CSVMGQDATNEKLFF
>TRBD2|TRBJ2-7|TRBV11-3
CASSLTSGSSYEQYF
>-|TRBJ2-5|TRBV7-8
CASSFFRAEQETQYF
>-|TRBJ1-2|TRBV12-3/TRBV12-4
CASSFQGHYGYTF
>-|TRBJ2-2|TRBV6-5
CASSYSRGDTGELFF
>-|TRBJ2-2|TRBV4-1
CASSQDQDFYTGELFF
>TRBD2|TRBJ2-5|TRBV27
CASSSPSGTSTQYF
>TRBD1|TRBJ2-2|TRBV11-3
CASSLDLDRVDGELFF
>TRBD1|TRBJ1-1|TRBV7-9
CASSLGQGNTEAFF
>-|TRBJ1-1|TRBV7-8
CASSSQPGGRGTEAFF
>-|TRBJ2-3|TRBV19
CASSWAGATDTQYF
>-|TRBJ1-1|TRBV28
CASSLLGNTEAFF
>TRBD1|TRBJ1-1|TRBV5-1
CASSARVGGGTEAFF
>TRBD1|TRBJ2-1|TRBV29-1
CSVVSGQGFGEQFF
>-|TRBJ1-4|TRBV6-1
CASSEGQGGKLFF
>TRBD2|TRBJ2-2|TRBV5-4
CASSRGGRDPGELFF
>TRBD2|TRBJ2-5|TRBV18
CASSSSTRWDGGAWTQYF
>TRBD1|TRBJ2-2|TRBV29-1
CSARTGSTGELFF
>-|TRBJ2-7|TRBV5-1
CASSLAGSSYEQYF
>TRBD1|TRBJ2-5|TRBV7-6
CASSRQGKETQYF
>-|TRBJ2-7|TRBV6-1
CASSEFGQLNFEQYF
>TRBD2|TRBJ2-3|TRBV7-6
CASSQPTSLDTQYF
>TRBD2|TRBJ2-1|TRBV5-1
CASSLDGTSADNEQFF
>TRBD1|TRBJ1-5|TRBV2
CASRVMTGRQPQHF
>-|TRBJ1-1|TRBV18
CASSTSENTEAFF
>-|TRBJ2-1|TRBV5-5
CASSLAWGLNNEQFF
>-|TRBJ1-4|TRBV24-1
CATSDTGLGEKLFF
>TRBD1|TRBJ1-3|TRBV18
CASSPGTGVSGNTIYF
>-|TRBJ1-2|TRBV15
CATSTRETGYGYTF
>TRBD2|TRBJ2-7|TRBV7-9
CASSRPGTSVYEQYF